This T cell receptor (beta chain) was profiled in a study of T cells in Graves' hyperthyroidism and ophthalmopathy. Germline V lookup: CDR1 WNHNN, CDR2 SYGVQD (reference sequence). The CDR3 has 15 residues. V trimming: 5 bases; J trimming: 7 bases; junction bases outside the gene matches: 6. This clonotype was seen a few times. Stability of Graves' hyperthyroidism was defined as absent ophthalmopathy progression within 18 months. Hyperthyroidism had been newly diagnosed in patients aged 18 to 65, and its duration was under 2 months. Exclusion criteria comprised uncontrolled infection, other autoimmune disease, pregnancy or lactation. Researchers took RNA transcripts and amplified the TCR beta CDR3 regions from them. HTBI primers were the set used in a first-round RT-PCR of the TCR CDR3. TCRdb recomputed calls from the multiplex PCR reads with MiXCR, one row per CDR3 protein. The table records a few hundred thousand distinct CDR3 sequences, more than 45% of them present only once.

The V gene is TRBV10-1, the J gene TRBJ2-1; 12 bases agree with TRBD2. Sequencing used peripheral blood or thyroid tissue (not recorded which). The sequence derives from a woman aged 18-29 years with Graves' hyperthyroidism. The CDR3 loop reads CASSPALAGGNEQFF. CDR3 nucleotide sequence: TGCGCCAGCAGTCCAGCACTAGCGGGAGGTAATGAGCAGTTCTTC.